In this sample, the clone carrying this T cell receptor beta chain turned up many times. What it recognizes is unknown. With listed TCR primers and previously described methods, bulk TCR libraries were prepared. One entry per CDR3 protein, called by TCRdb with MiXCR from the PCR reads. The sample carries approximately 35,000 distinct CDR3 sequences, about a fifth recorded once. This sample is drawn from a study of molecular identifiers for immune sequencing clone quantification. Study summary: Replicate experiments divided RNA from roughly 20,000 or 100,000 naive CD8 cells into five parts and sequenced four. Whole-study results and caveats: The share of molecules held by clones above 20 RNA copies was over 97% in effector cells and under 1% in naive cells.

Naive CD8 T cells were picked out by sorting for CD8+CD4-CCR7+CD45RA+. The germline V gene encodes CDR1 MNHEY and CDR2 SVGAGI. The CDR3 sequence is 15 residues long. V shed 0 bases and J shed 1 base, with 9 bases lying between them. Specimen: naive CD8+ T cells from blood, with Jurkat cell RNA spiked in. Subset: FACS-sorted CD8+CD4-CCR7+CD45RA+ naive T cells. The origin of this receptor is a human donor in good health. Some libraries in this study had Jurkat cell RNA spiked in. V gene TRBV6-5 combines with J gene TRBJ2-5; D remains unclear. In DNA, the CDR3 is TGTGCCAGCAGTTACTCGATAGGCGTCCAAGAGACCCAGTACTTC. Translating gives CASSYSIGVQETQYF.